This T cell receptor (beta chain) comes out of a study of blood T cell repertoires in COVID-19 (TCRdb year 2020). The study in broad terms: Samples from collaborators originated in the United States, Italy and Spain and spanned both the acute and convalescent phases of COVID-19. The prospective study material was composed of cDNA or gDNA derived from T cells, B-cell-depleted T cells, or PBMCs. The repertoires were made available in a free public database intended to serve as a resource for research on the immune response to SARS-CoV-2. The dataset comprised deeply sampled blood TCRbeta repertoires from subjects exposed to, actively infected with, or recovered from COVID-19. Where available, HLA class I and class II types were taken from metadata supplied by the sample provider and were not determined by assay-based typing. The samples were drawn from two sources: the first 160 participants of the ongoing ImmuneRACE study, and some 1,300 subjects contributed by 6 global collaborators. Nearly every sample came with metadata listing a de-identified subject ID, COVID-19 status, age in years and sex.

Each collaborating institution followed its own protocols to collect whole blood in K2EDTA tubes. For TCRbeta analysis, collaborator samples were shipped as frozen whole blood, as isolated PBMCs, or as DNA extracted from either sample type. TCRbeta CDR3 regions were amplified from genomic DNA using the immunoSEQ Assay, a bias-controlled multiplex PCR. Per the source publication's procedure: The number of nucleated cells in each sample was estimated by amplification of reference gene primers within the assay. Sequence reads were collapsed and filtered to measure the absolute abundance of every unique TCRbeta CDR3 rearrangement. For each sample, productive Simpson clonality was calculated by taking the square root of Simpson's diversity index across productive rearrangements. This is the immuneACCESS table as TCRdb keeps it, with only in-frame sequences that have V and J called. A part of the clones is gone; compared with another copy, unresolved V genes explain less than half, and the rest is unexplained. V, J and clone size are those of that table, while D and trimming were read from the DNA. This sample holds some 150,000 clones; around 84% were observed only once. Around 2.2% of the sample belongs to the ten largest clones.

To note about this clone: Its antigen is still unknown. No much larger clone exists at a distance of one base, and base qualities are not known.

CDR1 MDHEN and CDR2 SYDVKM are derived from the germline V gene. Reading from cysteine to phenylalanine, the CDR3 counts 14 amino acids. Of the read, only the CDR3 DNA is kept; its 42 bases are in frame from base 1. V sheds 6 bases and J sheds 5 bases, leaving 13 bases between their ends. The investigation overall reported the following: Clinical and demographic metadata were provided uncurated, with the amount varying by source and participant.

The sequence came from a man between 70 and 80 years old with acute or convalescent COVID-19. This chain joins TRBV28 to TRBJ1-4; the D gene is perhaps TRBD1, on 6 matching bases. What was sequenced was peripheral blood. The encoded CDR3 is CASRVTGLNEKLFF. At the DNA level, the sequence is TGTGCCAGCAGGGTGACAGGTCTAAATGAAAAACTGTTTTTT.